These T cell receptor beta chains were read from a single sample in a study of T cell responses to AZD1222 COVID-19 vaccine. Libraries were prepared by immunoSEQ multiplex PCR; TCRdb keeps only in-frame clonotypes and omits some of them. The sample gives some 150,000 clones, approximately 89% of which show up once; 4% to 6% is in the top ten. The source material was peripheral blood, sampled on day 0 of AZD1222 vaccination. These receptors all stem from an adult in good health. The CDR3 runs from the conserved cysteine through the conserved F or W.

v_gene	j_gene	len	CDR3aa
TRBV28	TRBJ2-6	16	CASSRPGGAGANVLTF
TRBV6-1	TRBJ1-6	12	CASSDRRGTLHF
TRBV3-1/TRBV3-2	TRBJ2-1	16	CASRGLAGGLYNEQFF
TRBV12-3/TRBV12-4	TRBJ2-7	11	CASSFRSEQYF
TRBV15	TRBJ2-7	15	CATSLPPGASYEQYF
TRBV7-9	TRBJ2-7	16	CASSSPWTGGSYEQYF
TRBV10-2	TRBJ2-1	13	CASSVKGFNEQFF
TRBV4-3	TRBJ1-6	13	CASSQDAGSPLHF
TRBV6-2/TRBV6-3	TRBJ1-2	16	CASSPPWATGRSGYTF
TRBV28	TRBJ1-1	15	CASSLIVSSNTEAFF
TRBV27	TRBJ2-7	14	CASSLRDRTYEQYF
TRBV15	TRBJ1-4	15	CATSRDRAGNVELFF
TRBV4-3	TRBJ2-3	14	CASSQQGGTDTQYF
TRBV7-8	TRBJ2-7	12	CASSHSLYEQYF
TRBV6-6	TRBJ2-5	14	CASIRDRGQETQYF
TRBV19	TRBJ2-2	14	CASLQGGDTGELFF
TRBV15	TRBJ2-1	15	CATSSDRSSYNEQFF
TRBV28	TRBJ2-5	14	CASSDRGREETQYF
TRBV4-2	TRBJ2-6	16	CASSQEDSSGANVLTF
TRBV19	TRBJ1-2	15	CASSRGAGSDYGYTF
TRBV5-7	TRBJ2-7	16	CASSLGPGSPLKEQYF
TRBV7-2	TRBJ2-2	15	CASSLWGQALGELFF
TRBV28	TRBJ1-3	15	CASSPPGTAGNTIYF
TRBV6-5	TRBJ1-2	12	CASSRTADGYTF
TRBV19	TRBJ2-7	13	CASSVQDSYEQYF
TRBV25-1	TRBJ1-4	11	CASSTGEKLFF
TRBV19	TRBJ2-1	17	CASSIDVPGSSYNEQFF
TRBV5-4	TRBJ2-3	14	CASSMDRVPDTQYF
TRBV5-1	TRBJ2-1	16	CASSRIMEVSYNEQFF
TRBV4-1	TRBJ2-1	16	CASSQPGHKSYNEQFF
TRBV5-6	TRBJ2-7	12	CASSLSPYEQYF
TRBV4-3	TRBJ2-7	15	CASSQELAGFYEQYF
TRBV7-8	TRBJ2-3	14	CASTHGLGSDTQYF
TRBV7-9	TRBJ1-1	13	CASSTPGGTEAFF
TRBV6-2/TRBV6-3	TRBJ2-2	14	CASSYRGGPGELFF
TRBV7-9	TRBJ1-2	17	CASSSLRGTTFNYGYTF
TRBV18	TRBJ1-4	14	CASSTGTGGEKLFF
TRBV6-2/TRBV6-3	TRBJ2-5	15	CASSFGGFGQETQYF
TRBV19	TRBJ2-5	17	CASSTRYYTSGEETQYF
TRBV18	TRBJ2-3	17	CASSHTWTSGGADTQYF
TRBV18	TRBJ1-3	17	CASSTGQGATSGNTIYF
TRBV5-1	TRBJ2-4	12	CASSGGSAPAYF